These 29 T cell receptor beta chains were all obtained from the same sample, sequenced in a study of shared clonotypes between healthy human individuals. Profiling relied on immunoSEQ multiplex PCR, and the TCRdb table lists in-frame clones only, not all of them. The sample holds millions of clones, roughly 94% seen once. The specimen was naive CD4+ T cells sorted from blood. Noted subset: CD45RA+ positively selected. The receptor source for this set is a man aged 18-30 years in good health.

This clone was observed a few times. The J gene is TRBJ1-6, the V gene TRBV7-8; D is uncertain. Germline CDR1 and CDR2: SGHVS and FQNEAQ. The CDR3 runs to 13 residues. V dropped 5 bases and J dropped 10 bases, with 12 bases sitting between them. The CDR3, as DNA: TGTGCCAGCAGCGGGCGGGGTGAGTCACCCCTCCACTTT. It is translated as CASSGRGESPLHF.

The V call is TRBV9, the J call TRBJ2-7, with D perhaps TRBD2 (6 bases). V lost 0 bases to trimming and J lost 2 bases, with 9 bases between them. The CDR3 extends over 14 amino acids. Germline lookup yields CDR1 SGDLS and CDR2 YYNGEE. CDR3 protein: CASSVAGVPYEQYF. CDR3 bases: TGTGCCAGCAGCGTAGCGGGGGTGCCCTACGAGCAGTACTTC.

This chain's CDR3 is CASSYTGGHEQYF. CDR3 DNA: TGTGCCAGCAGTTATACAGGGGGTCACGAGCAGTACTTC. This chain uses TRBV6-5 with TRBJ2-7; 8 nucleotides line up with TRBD1. V gave up 3 bases and J gave up 5 bases; unmatched junction bases: 3. The CDR3 is made up of 13 amino acids. Germline values: CDR1 MNHEY, CDR2 SVGAGI.

About this clone: This specimen includes other DNA sequences encoding the same CDR3. V and J are TRBV18 and TRBJ1-5; perhaps TRBD1 as D (5 bases). This CDR3 contains 13 residues. V gave up 6 bases and J gave up 2 bases, with 8 bases separating them. Germline-derived CDR1 and CDR2 are KGHSH and LQKENI. CDR3 DNA: TGTGCCAGCTCCGGGGACCGCAATCAGCCCCAGCATTTT. It is translated as CASSGDRNQPQHF.

The CDR3 sequence: CASSIPGLKAGELFF. The CDR3 DNA reads TGTGCCAGTAGTATTCCCGGACTCAAGGCCGGGGAGCTGTTTTTT. This sequence joins TRBV19 and TRBJ2-2; tentatively, D is TRBD2 (5 bases). The ends were cut back, 3 bases at V and 6 bases at J, with 14 bases in the middle. The germline V gene has CDR1 LNHDA and CDR2 SQIVND (reference sequence). This CDR3 region has 15 residues.

With regard to this clone: This clone may be a read error of a much larger clone one base away. This chain uses TRBV11-3 with TRBJ1-1; D is possibly TRBD1 (6 bases). Trimming cost V 5 bases and J 1 base, with 11 bases left between them. The CDR3 sequence is 14 residues long. CDR1 and CDR2 from the germline V gene are SGHNT and YENEEA. For the CDR3, the DNA is TGTGCCAGCAGCCCGGGGGCCGGGAACACTGAAGCTTTCTTT. Amino acids: CASSPGAGNTEAFF. The whole variable domain, remainder taken from reference TRBV11-3 and TRBJ1-1, is EAGVVQSPRYKIIEKKQPVAFWCNPISGHNTLYWYLQNLGQGPELLIRYENEEAVDDSQLPKDRFSAERLKGVDSTLKIQPAELGDSAVYLCASSPGAGNTEAFFGQGTRLTVV.

Only a few counts were recorded for this clone. This chain joins TRBV5-4 and TRBJ2-7; D possibly matches TRBD1 or TRBD2 (5 bases each). The CDR3 is 14 amino acids. Trimming shortened V by 4 bases and J by 5 bases, and 16 bases separated the two germline ends. Germline V gives CDR1 SGHNT, CDR2 YYREEE (reference sequence). In nucleotides, the CDR3 is TGTGCCAGCAGCCAAAAGGCGGTGGGGGACGAGCAGTACTTC. Amino acid sequence: CASSQKAVGDEQYF.

The chain employs TRBV7-6 and TRBJ1-5; D perhaps matches TRBD1 (6 bases). This CDR3 spans 15 amino acids. Trimming removed 7 bases at V and 1 base at J, with 14 bases between. The germline gives CDR1 SGHVS, CDR2 FNYEAQ. The CDR3 loop is CASNKKGGSNQPQHF. CDR3 DNA sequence: TGTGCCAGCAACAAAAAAGGGGGAAGCAATCAGCCCCAGCATTTT.

The V call is TRBV19, the J call TRBJ2-5; 10 nucleotides match TRBD2. The tail of the sequence fits TRBJ2-7 better, so the J call may be wrong. Germline CDR1 and CDR2: LNHDA and SQIVND (reference sequence). The CDR3 consists of 16 residues. CDR3 protein: CASSGTGLAGVREQYF. DNA for the CDR3: TGTGCCAGTAGTGGCACGGGGCTAGCGGGAGTTCGCGAGCAGTACTTC.

On this clone itself: Additional DNA sequences in this sample encode the identical CDR3. V and J are TRBV5-1 and TRBJ2-5; TRBD1 matches 10 bases. Germline CDR1 reads SGHRS; CDR2 reads YFSETQ. J was trimmed by 5 bases and V by 0 bases; bases with no gene match: 4. This CDR3 comprises 15 residues. CDR3: CASSLVTGGWETQYF. CDR3 DNA: TGCGCCAGCAGCTTGGTGACAGGGGGCTGGGAGACCCAGTACTTC.

The rearrangement joins TRBV2 to TRBJ2-5; a weak D match, TRBD1 (5 bases). V was cut by 6 bases and J by 2 bases, with 16 bases left in between. Germline V CDR1 and CDR2: SNHLY, FYNNEI. The CDR3 consists of 15 residues. CDR3 sequence: CASSPTAGNQETQYF. CDR3 coding DNA: TGTGCCAGCAGCCCCACCGCAGGGAATCAAGAGACCCAGTACTTC.

V and J are TRBV5-1 and TRBJ2-7, with 11 bases aligning to TRBD2. The CDR3 is 15 amino acids. V lost 4 bases and J lost 6; bases outside the gene matches: 9. CDR1 is SGHRS, CDR2 YFSETQ, per germline. The CDR3 nucleotides read TGCGCCAGCAGCGTTACTAGCGGGGGAACCGGCGAGCAGTACTTC. It specifies CASSVTSGGTGEQYF.

The chain links TRBV5-4 to TRBJ1-1; no firm D call. Germline loops: CDR1 SGHNT, CDR2 YYREEE (reference sequence). The CDR3 spans 13 residues. The ends were cut back, 1 base at V and 1 base at J, with 5 bases in the middle. The CDR3 nucleotides are TGTGCCAGCAGCTTGCAGAAGAACACTGAAGCTTTCTTT. It yields the protein CASSLQKNTEAFF.

The CDR3, as DNA: TGTGCCATCAGTGAGTTCCAAGGACAGGCGGATGGCTACACCTTC. Encoded protein: CAISEFQGQADGYTF. This chain joins TRBV10-3 and TRBJ1-2; 7 nucleotides agree with TRBD1. The junction had 8 bases not matched to a gene; V was cut back by 1 base and J by 6 bases. The CDR3 contains 15 residues. Germline V gene sequence: CDR1 ENHRY, CDR2 SYGVKD.

This chain joins TRBV10-2 and TRBJ1-6; TRBD1 might be the D (5 bases). CDR1 and CDR2 from the germline V gene are WSHSY and SAAADI. The CDR3 runs 14 residues. V lost 4 bases and J lost 10, with 14 bases in between. DNA for the CDR3: TGCGCCAGCAGTGTAGGGTCAGGGATATCACCCCTCCACTTT. It codes for CASSVGSGISPLHF.

The rearrangement joins TRBV6-1 to TRBJ2-5, with D unresolved. CDR1 and CDR2 (germline): MNHNS, SASEGT. The V gene lost 10 bases and the J gene lost 6 bases, with 21 bases spanning the gap. CDR3 size: 14 residues. CDR3 loop: CATRPRIIIKTQYF. The CDR3 DNA reads TGTGCCACCCGGCCGCGGATCATAATTAAGACCCAGTACTTC.

This sequence joins TRBV25-1 and TRBJ1-2; 8 bases fit TRBD1. V gave up 3 bases and J gave up 4 bases; unmatched junction bases: 7. Germline assignment: CDR1 MGHDK and CDR2 SYGVNS. The CDR3 covers 15 residues. CDR3 DNA sequence: TGTGCCAGCAGTGATCCCGACAGGGGAGGCTATGGCTACACCTTC. Translated, it gives CASSDPDRGGYGYTF.

The V gene is TRBV10-3, the J gene TRBJ1-1; no definite D call. The CDR3 covers 15 residues. V shed 3 bases and J shed 5 bases, with 16 bases lying between them. Germline V lookup: CDR1 ENHRY, CDR2 SYGVKD. CDR3 protein: CAISDPTGSGTEAFF. As DNA, the CDR3 is TGTGCCATCAGTGATCCTACGGGGTCGGGGACTGAAGCTTTCTTT.

The chain carries TRBV5-1 and TRBJ2-3, with TRBD1 matching over 8 bases. Germline V lookup: CDR1 SGHRS, CDR2 YFSETQ. This CDR3 contains 17 residues. Trimming at V came to 4 bases and at J to 4 bases, leaving 14 bases not matched to a gene. CDR3 residues: CASSPRGQGVLADTQYF. The CDR3 nucleotides read TGCGCCAGCAGCCCCAGAGGACAGGGAGTTTTGGCAGATACGCAGTATTTT.

V usage is TRBV4-2 and J usage is TRBJ1-5; D is ambiguous. Germline V CDR1 and CDR2: LGHNA, YNFKEQ. The CDR3 extends over 14 amino acids. The ends were cut back, 0 bases at V and 5 bases at J, with 8 bases in the middle. CDR3 sequence (DNA): TGTGCCAGCAGCCAAGATATCCGAGATCAGCCCCAGCATTTT. It yields the protein CASSQDIRDQPQHF.

The chain recombines TRBV18 with TRBJ1-5; TRBD1 might be the D (6 bases). Trimming left V 5 bases short and J 6 bases short, with 14 bases between. The CDR3 is 14 amino acids. Germline CDR1 and CDR2: KGHSH and LQKENI. CDR3 bases: TGTGCCAGCTCAGGACAGTTTGGCGGTCAGCCCCAGCATTTT. This encodes CASSGQFGGQPQHF.

Only one count was recorded for this clone. CDR3 sequence: CASSTYGTRSYEQYF. The CDR3 bases are TGTGCCAGCAGCACTTATGGGACTAGATCCTACGAGCAGTACTTC. The chain employs TRBV5-6 and TRBJ2-7; 8 nucleotides agree with TRBD2. Trimming cost V 4 bases and J 1 base; bases outside gene matches: 7. The CDR3 is 15 amino acids. Germline V gene lookup returns CDR1 SGHDT and CDR2 YYEEEE.

V gene TRBV5-5 combines with J gene TRBJ2-7; TRBD2 is a possible D gene (6 bases). Germline V CDR1 and CDR2: SGHKS, YYEKEE (reference sequence). The CDR3 length is 13 residues. With 4 bases removed from V and 2 bases from J, the gap between germline ends came to 10 bases. CDR3 sequence (DNA): TGTGCCAGCAGCGGGGGACTCCCCTACGAGCAGTACTTC. Translated: CASSGGLPYEQYF.

The J gene is TRBJ2-7, the V gene TRBV7-2, with 7 positions matching TRBD2. This CDR3 is built from 15 residues. Germline CDR1 reads SGHTA; CDR2 reads FQGNSA. V shed 4 bases and J 4 bases; nucleotides not matched to a gene: 10. DNA for the CDR3: TGTGCCAGCAGCTACCGGCCATCCGGGGGGTACGAGCAGTACTTC. It translates to CASSYRPSGGYEQYF. Drawing the rest from reference TRBV7-2 and TRBJ2-7, the complete variable domain is GAGVSQSPSNKVTEKGKDVELRCDPISGHTALYWYRQSLGQGLEFLIYFQGNSAPDKSGLPSDRFSAERTGGSVSTLTIQRTQQEDSAVYLCASSYRPSGGYEQYFGPGTRLTVT.

The DNA for the CDR3 is TGTGCCAGCAGGACACAGGGAGGTGGAACTGAAGCTTTCTTT. This sequence encodes CASRTQGGGTEAFF. The J gene is TRBJ1-1, the V gene TRBV11-1; D is perhaps TRBD1 (6 bases). Germline V gene data show CDR1 as SGHAT and CDR2 as FQDESV (reference sequence). V was pared by 6 bases and J by 5 bases, with 16 bases between. The CDR3 runs to 14 residues.

This chain links TRBV13 with TRBJ1-2; 9 nucleotides match TRBD1. The trim removed 2 bases at V and 0 bases at J, leaving 4 bases unmatched. This CDR3 is 16 amino acids long. Germline values: CDR1 PRHDT, CDR2 FYEKMQ (reference sequence). CDR3 DNA sequence: TGTGCCAGCAGCTTAAGGGACAGGGCTCCTAACTATGGCTACACCTTC. Translated, it gives CASSLRDRAPNYGYTF.

The rearrangement links TRBV27 to TRBJ1-6, with TRBD1 identical over 7 bases. V lost 6 bases, J lost 9 bases, and 17 bases stayed unmatched. Germline CDR1 is MNHEY and CDR2 is SMNVEV (reference sequence). This CDR3 spans 17 amino acids. In DNA, the CDR3 is TGTGCCAGCAGACCCTACAGGGGCAGCTTACTTCTTTCACCCCTCCACTTT. This gives the protein CASRPYRGSLLLSPLHF.

The chain has TRBV6-6 and TRBJ2-5, with TRBD2 matching over 9 bases. CDR1 and CDR2 (germline): MNHNY, SVGAGI (reference sequence). The CDR3 has 14 amino acids. V lost 2 bases, J lost 5 bases, and 3 bases stayed unmatched. In DNA, the CDR3 is TGTGCCAGCAGTTACACGCTAGCGGGGGAGACCCAGTACTTC. It translates to CASSYTLAGETQYF.

Of note for this clone: The same CDR3 is also encoded by other DNA sequences in this sample. V usage is TRBV5-1 and J usage is TRBJ1-1, with D maybe TRBD1 (6 bases). Germline CDR1 SGHRS, CDR2 YFSETQ. The CDR3 runs to 15 residues. The V end lost 0 bases, the J end lost 0 bases, and 9 bases lay between the germline ends. CDR3 amino acids: CASSLAGHLNTEAFF. The CDR3 DNA follows: TGCGCCAGCAGCTTGGCGGGACACCTGAACACTGAAGCTTTCTTT. Complete variable domain (other parts from reference TRBV5-1 and TRBJ1-1): KAGVTQTPRYLIKTRGQQVTLSCSPISGHRSVSWYQQTPGQGLQFLFEYFSETQRNKGNFPGRFSGRQFSNSRSEMNVSTLELGDSALYLCASSLAGHLNTEAFFGQGTRLTVV.